This T cell receptor (beta chain) was identified in a study of identical twins (dated by TCRdb to about 2016). With regard to the full study: The study deep-sequenced TCR alpha and beta repertoires from monozygotic twins, unrelated adults of various ages and cord blood to test whether fetal clonotypes persist. To rule out contamination, replicate twin experiments were performed at different times with different library preparation protocols. Findings and caveats that apply to the study as a whole: Because the same donors could not be followed over many years, the conclusions relied on cross-sectional statistical analysis. Out-of-frame TCR alpha sequences shared between twins showed an excess of low generation-probability sequences compared with coincidental sharing between unrelated individuals. Out-of-frame TCR alpha sharing in monozygotic twins was systematically underestimated by recombination models, whereas sharing between unrelated individuals was in agreement with the recombination models. Excess twin sharing in beta out-of-frame sequences was weaker because fewer shared sequences lowered the signal-to-noise ratio. Fewer insertions were carried by abundant cord blood beta clonotypes; a weaker similar trend was observed in young adult naive repertoires, while no such trend was observed in memory repertoires. Invariant T cells such as MAIT and iNKT could partly confound zero-insertion analyses, though diverse VJ usage argued against this for most clonotypes.

In regard to this clonotype: Its antigen remains unidentified. Base qualities are not provided; no much larger clone lies one nucleotide away.

Library preparation was by 5' RACE. Sequenced on an Illumina HiSeq 2000. A universal primer binding site was added through template switching, and the final cDNA carried a unique molecular identifier so that TCR cDNA molecules could be counted accurately. Specific primers in the conserved constant-segment region were used to synthesize first-strand cDNA for the TCR alpha and beta chains. To control for contamination, each cDNA library was double barcoded with a SMART-Mk sample barcode plus Illumina barcodes. TruSeq adapter sequences along with Illumina sample barcodes were introduced in two successive PCR steps. Sequencing of the TCR alpha and beta cDNA libraries was done on the Illumina HiSeq platform using custom primers. Per the source publication's procedure: MiGEC was used to process raw reads and extract unique molecular identifiers, and MiXCR was used to find CDR3 positions. Recombination models were inferred per individual with the repgenHMM and IGoR tools using an EM algorithm. The analysis of shared clonotypes was done with the tcR package in R, with sharing normalized by the product of cloneset sizes. Out-of-frame nonproductive sequences were analyzed to study raw recombination free of thymic and clonal selection effects. TCRdb reworked the public reads: Q25 trimming with fastp, MiXCR clone assembly, productive beta chains retained. Each entry is one CDR3 protein sequence, shown with its most common DNA and genes. The V and J calls here are based on TCRdb, not the publication. This sample has 1.5 million to 2 million distinct CDR3 sequences in its table, and about 32% of those were observed once. The leading ten clones occupy about 0.25% of the sample.

All donors were healthy Caucasians. The clonotype was recovered from a newborn girl in good health. The sample comprised cord blood.

The nucleotide sequence reads TGTGCCACCAACTCCGGGGCTAGGTCCTACAATGAGCAGTTCTTC. Its translation is CATNSGARSYNEQFF. The sequence is built from TRBV24-1 and TRBJ2-1; the D gene is perhaps TRBD1 or TRBD2, as each covers 5 bases. CDR1 and CDR2, looked up from the germline V gene, are KGHDR and SFDVKD. The CDR3, cysteine through phenylalanine, is 15 amino acids long. Solely the CDR3 DNA is kept, with 45 bases framed from the first base. The junction shows trimming of 8 bases on V and 1 base on J, plus 14 bases between the germline ends.